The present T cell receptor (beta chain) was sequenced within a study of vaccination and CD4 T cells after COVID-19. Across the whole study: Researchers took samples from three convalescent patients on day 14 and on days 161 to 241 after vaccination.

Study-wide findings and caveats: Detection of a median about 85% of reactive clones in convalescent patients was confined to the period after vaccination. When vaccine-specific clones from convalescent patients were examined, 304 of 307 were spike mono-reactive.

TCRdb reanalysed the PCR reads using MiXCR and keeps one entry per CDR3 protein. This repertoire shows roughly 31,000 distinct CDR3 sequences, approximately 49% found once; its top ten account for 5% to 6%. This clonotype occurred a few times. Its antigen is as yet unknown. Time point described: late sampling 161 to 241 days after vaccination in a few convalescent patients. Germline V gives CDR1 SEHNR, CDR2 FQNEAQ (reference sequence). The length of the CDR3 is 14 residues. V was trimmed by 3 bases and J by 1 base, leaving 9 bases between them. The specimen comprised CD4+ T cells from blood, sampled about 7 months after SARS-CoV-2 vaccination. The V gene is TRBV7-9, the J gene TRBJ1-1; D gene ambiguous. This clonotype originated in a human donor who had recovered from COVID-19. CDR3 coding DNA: TGTGCCAGCAGCTTTTATAAGGGGAACACTGAAGCTTTCTTT. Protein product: CASSFYKGNTEAFF. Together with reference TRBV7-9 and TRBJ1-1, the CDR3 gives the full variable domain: DTGVSQNPRHKITKRGQNVTFRCDPISEHNRLYWYRQTLGQGPEFLTYFQNEAQLEKSRLLSDRFSAERPKGSFSTLEIQRTEQGDSAMYLCASSFYKGNTEAFFGQGTRLTVV.